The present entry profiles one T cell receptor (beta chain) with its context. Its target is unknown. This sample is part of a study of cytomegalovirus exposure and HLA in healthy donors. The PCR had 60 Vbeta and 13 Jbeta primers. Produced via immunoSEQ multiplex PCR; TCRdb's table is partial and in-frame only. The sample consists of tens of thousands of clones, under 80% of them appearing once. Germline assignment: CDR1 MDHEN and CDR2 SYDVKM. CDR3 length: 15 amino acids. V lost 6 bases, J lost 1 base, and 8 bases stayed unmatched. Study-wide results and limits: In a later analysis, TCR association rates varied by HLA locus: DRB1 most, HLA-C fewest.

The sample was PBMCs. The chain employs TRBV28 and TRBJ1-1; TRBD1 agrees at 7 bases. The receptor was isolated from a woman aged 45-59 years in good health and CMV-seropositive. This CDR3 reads CASSSSGTANTEAFF. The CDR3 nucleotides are TGTGCCAGCAGCAGCTCCGGGACAGCGAACACTGAAGCTTTCTTT.